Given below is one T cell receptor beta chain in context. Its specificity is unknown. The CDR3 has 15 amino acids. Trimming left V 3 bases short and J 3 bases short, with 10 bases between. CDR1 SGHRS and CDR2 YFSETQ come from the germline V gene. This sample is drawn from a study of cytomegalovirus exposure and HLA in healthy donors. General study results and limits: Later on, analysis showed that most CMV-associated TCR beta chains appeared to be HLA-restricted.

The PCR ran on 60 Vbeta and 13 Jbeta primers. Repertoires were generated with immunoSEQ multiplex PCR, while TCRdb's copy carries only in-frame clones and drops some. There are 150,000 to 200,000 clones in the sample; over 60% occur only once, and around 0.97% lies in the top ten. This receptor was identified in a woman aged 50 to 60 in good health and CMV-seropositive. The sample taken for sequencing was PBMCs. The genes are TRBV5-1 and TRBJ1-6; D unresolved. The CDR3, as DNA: TGCGCCAGCAGCTCCGACTCGTTCTATAATTCACCCCTCCACTTT. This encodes CASSSDSFYNSPLHF.